Shown below are 2 T cell receptor beta chains from a single sample sequenced in a study of T-cell memory formation after mild COVID-19. TCRdb re-analysed the 5' RACE reads in MiXCR, keeping a single row per CDR3 protein. The sample records more than 350,000 distinct CDR3 sequences, over 20% being singletons. What was sequenced was PBMCs or a T cell subset sorted from them (not recorded which). The origin of the receptors is an adult woman who had mild COVID-19 (a few samples of this study predate the infection). Cell type and time point are not known.

This clonotype occurred many times. The chain carries TRBV24-1 and TRBJ2-2; weak D call: TRBD1 (5 bases). The V gene's germline CDR1 is KGHDR and CDR2 SFDVKD. The V and J ends lost 3 bases and 4 bases respectively, with 8 bases between them. The CDR3 spans 14 residues. In DNA, the CDR3 is TGTGCCACCAGTGATCCAACAGGCACCGGGGAGCTGTTTTTT. Translation gives CATSDPTGTGELFF.

In its sample, this clonotype was seen a few times. The rearrangement links TRBV3-1 to TRBJ2-2, with D possibly being TRBD2 (6 bases). Trimming took 2 bases from V and 1 from J, leaving 17 bases between them. This CDR3 has 18 amino acids. The germline V gene has CDR1 LGHDT and CDR2 YNNKEL (reference sequence). CDR3 coding DNA: TGTGCCAGCAGCCAACAAACTCGGGCTAGCGTGAACACCGGGGAGCTGTTTTTT. Amino acids: CASSQQTRASVNTGELFF.